This TCR beta chain was recovered during a study of siplizumab effects on memory and regulatory T cells. Per germline, CDR1 SQVTM and CDR2 ANQGSEA. This CDR3 contains 13 residues. V lost 7 bases, J lost 5 bases, and 16 bases lay in between. Findings and caveats of the study: Naive or memory phenotype was unassignable for roughly 75-96% of proliferating CD4+ or CD8+ clones. Treatment with siplizumab left mappable alloreactive CD4+ clones averaging roughly 70% Treg-derived, compared with 25% to 30% in controls.

Worth noting for this clone: Its antigen is still unknown.

Roughly 92,000 TCR templates per sample were assayed. The protocol was immunoSEQ multiplex PCR, while the TCRdb copy is restricted to in-frame clones and leaves out a portion. The data show tens of thousands of clones, with approximately 93% seen just once and 6.5% held by the top ten. The clonotype originates from a human donor in good health. J is TRBJ2-3 and V is TRBV29-1; a weak D match, TRBD1 (6 bases). Material: CD8+ T cells sorted from blood. The CDR3 protein is CSASRGGEDTQYF. The CDR3 DNA reads as TGCAGCGCCAGCAGAGGGGGTGAAGATACGCAGTATTTT.